The 12 T cell receptor beta chains below all came from one sample that was sequenced in a study of kidney transplant recipient with SARS-CoV-2 infection. From the reads, TCRdb called clonotypes with MiXCR, one entry per CDR3 protein. The sample contains about 250,000 distinct CDR3 sequences, 29% of which appear only once. Here the sequenced sample was a blood sample, taken at baseline and between days 110 and 120 from a kidney transplant recipient. These receptors were taken from a male patient aged 25 to 39 who had COVID-19 and was a kidney transplant recipient. Part of the T cell pool may stem from the graft donor.

This clonotype has at least ten counts. The genes are TRBV5-5 and TRBJ1-2; D is ambiguous. This CDR3 has 16 residues. The germline V gene has CDR1 SGHKS and CDR2 YYEKEE (reference sequence). V was shortened by 6 bases and J by 4 bases, with 22 bases between the two germline ends. CDR3 coding DNA: TGTGCCAGCAACGATACTGTCTCGCGAAAGACCTATGGCTACACCTTC. Translation: CASNDTVSRKTYGYTF.

As to this clonotype: This may arise from a read error, as a much more abundant clone is one base away. The V and J genes are TRBV3-1 and TRBJ2-5; no clear D gene. This CDR3 region has 17 residues. From germline, CDR1 is LGHDT and CDR2 YNNKEL (reference sequence). This CDR3 is CASSGLGPISFSETQHF. CDR3 coding DNA: TGTGCCAGCAGCGGCTTAGGTCCCATTTCTTTCTCTGAGACCCAGCACTTC.

This clonotype was found many times. V is TRBV5-8 and J is TRBJ1-2; unclear D gene. Trimming left V 7 bases short and J 4 bases short, with 23 bases between. The CDR3 contains 16 residues. Looked up from germline, CDR1 is SGHTS and CDR2 is YDEGEE. The CDR3 loop is CASFQFHPRKTYGYTF. For the CDR3, the DNA is TGTGCCAGCTTTCAGTTTCATCCACGAAAGACCTATGGCTACACCTTC.

With respect to this clonotype: A much larger clone lies one base from this, so it may be a read error. This chain joins TRBV28 and TRBJ2-5; TRBD2 matches at 11 bases. The length of the CDR3 is 17 residues. In germline, CDR1 is MDHEN, CDR2 SYDVKM. J gave up 3 bases and V 10 bases, and 16 bases lay outside the gene matches. Here the CDR3 reads CANSLRALAGGKETQYF. The CDR3 DNA is TGTGCCAACAGCCTAAGGGCCTTAGCGGGAGGGAAAGAGACCCAGTACTTC.

Many counts were recorded for this clonotype. The chain links TRBV7-6 to TRBJ1-2; D remains unclear. Trimming shortened V by 5 bases and J by 4 bases, and 23 bases separated the two germline ends. The CDR3 extends over 17 amino acids. Germline CDR1 and CDR2: SGHVS and FNYEAQ. The CDR3 loop is CASSVNDESRKTYGYTF. In DNA form, the CDR3 reads TGTGCCAGCAGCGTGAATGATGAATCTCGAAAGACCTATGGCTACACCTTC.

This clonotype was detected once. Just one base apart from a much larger clone, this may be a read error. This rearrangement joins TRBV3-2 to TRBJ2-7; TRBD1 is taken as the D call from the table, unchecked against the DNA. TRBV3-2 is assigned pseudogene status. The CDR3 runs to 14 residues. The CDR3, as DNA: TGTGCCAGCAGCTCCCAGGACAGCGGCTACGGGCAGTACTTC. Its translation: CASSSQDSGYGQYF.

This clonotype has a count of ten or more. J is TRBJ1-2 and V is TRBV12-5; a possible D gene is TRBD1 (5 bases). The CDR3 totals 17 residues. V lost 5 bases and J 4 bases, leaving 23 bases between the germline ends. Germline V gene data show CDR1 as LGHNT and CDR2 as FRNRAP. The chain's CDR3 is CASGDGFLQGKTYGYTF. The CDR3 region has the DNA TGTGCTAGTGGTGATGGGTTTTTGCAGGGAAAGACCTATGGCTACACCTTC.

This clonotype was observed a single time. A read error is possible here, since a much larger clone lies one base away. The chain has TRBV24-1 and TRBJ1-2; D gene unclear. This CDR3 has 17 amino acids. CDR1 and CDR2 (germline): KGHDR, SFDVKD. V gave up 6 bases and J gave up 4 bases, with 23 bases separating them. CDR3 loop: CATSTLTSTRKTYGYTF. The CDR3 region has the DNA TGTGCCACCAGTACATTAACTAGTACCAGAAAGACCTATGGCTACACCTTC.

On this clonotype: This clone may be a read error of a much larger clone one base away. The V call is TRBV5-5, the J call TRBJ1-2; D unresolved. Germline V gene sequence: CDR1 SGHKS, CDR2 YYEKEE (reference sequence). Deletions cut 9 bases from V and 4 bases from J, with 25 bases between. There are 16 residues in the CDR3. The CDR3 protein is CANSGLVSRKTYGYTF. DNA for the CDR3: TGTGCCAACTCGGGCCTTGTCTCGCGAAAGACCTATGGCTACACCTTC.

Ten or more counts support this clonotype. This chain connects TRBV6-6 to TRBJ2-2; 10 positions agree with TRBD2. Germline trimming cut 6 bases from V and 7 bases from J; bases unmatched to any gene: 11. Germline CDR1 is MNHNY and CDR2 is SVGAGI (reference sequence). The CDR3 covers 16 residues. CDR3 DNA: TGTGCCAGCAGGCCCTCCGGGACTAGCGCTATCGGGGAGCTGTTTTTT. Translating it yields CASRPSGTSAIGELFF.

Regarding this clonotype: A junction end diverges from the germline sequence, so it may reflect a read error. The gene calls are TRBV6-5 and TRBJ2-1, with 8 nucleotides matching TRBD1. Germline V gives CDR1 MNHEY, CDR2 SVGAGI. The CDR3 is made up of 14 amino acids. The CDR3 bases are TGTACCAGCAGTTACTCACGACAGGGGTATGAGCAGTTCTTC. Translation gives CTSSYSRQGYEQFF.

Ten or more counts support this clonotype. The DNA for the CDR3 is TGTGCCAGCAGCCCAGGCCGTGGCACAGATACGCAGTATTTT. Protein product: CASSPGRGTDTQYF. The genes are TRBV5-5 and TRBJ2-3, with D unresolved. This CDR3 region has 14 residues. V was shortened by 4 bases and J by 1 base, with 10 bases between the two germline ends. Germline loops: CDR1 SGHKS, CDR2 YYEKEE (reference sequence).